This T cell receptor (beta chain) was sequenced in a study of beta chain features in type 1 diabetes. In total, each donor contributed a single heparinised blood draw that averaged around 0.12 L. As regards this clone: Its antigen is undetermined.

Reverse transcribing all isolated RNA meant expressed TCRB transcripts were sequenced. Clones were read by immunoSEQ multiplex PCR, and TCRdb kept only the in-frame ones, dropping some. The sample shows under 350,000 clones, roughly 25% of them seen only once. Broader study findings: Type 1 diabetes patients had TCRB CDR3s that were shorter (moderately but significantly so) in all four CD4+ subsets.

CDR3 length: 17 amino acids. Trimming at V came to 4 bases and at J to 3 bases, leaving 11 bases not matched to a gene. The germline CDR1 and CDR2 sequences are SGHNT and YENEEA. The receptor was isolated from a woman in her thirties with type 1 diabetes. The sample consisted of naive CD4+ T cells from blood. The V gene is TRBV11-3, the J gene TRBJ2-1; 8 positions match TRBD2. CDR3 residues: CASSYTAGEDRYNEQFF. Here the CDR3 DNA reads TGTGCCAGCAGCTACACAGCGGGAGAAGACCGCTACAATGAGCAGTTCTTC.